Reported below is one T cell receptor beta chain. This entry comes from a study of T cell changes during pregnancy in multiple sclerosis. V shed 4 bases and J 7 bases; nucleotides not matched to a gene: 14. Germline V CDR1 and CDR2: LGHNA, YSLEER. The CDR3 is 18 amino acids. Sequencing was performed with immunoSEQ multiplex PCR; in TCRdb, only in-frame clones are kept and a portion is missing. The top ten hold about 1.2% of the sample, which has about 40,000 clones, roughly nine tenths seen once. This clonotype originated in a female donor with multiple sclerosis, enrolled in a pregnancy study. The sequences come from CD4+ T cells from peripheral blood mononuclear cells, collected after pregnancy. The chain joins TRBV4-3 to TRBJ2-1; 12 bases agree with TRBD2. The CDR3 region is CASSRKSGLAGGINEQFF. Written as DNA, the CDR3 is TGCGCCAGCAGCCGAAAATCGGGACTAGCGGGTGGAATTAATGAGCAGTTCTTC.